Sequencing of this T cell receptor (beta chain) was carried out in a study of cytomegalovirus exposure and HLA in healthy donors. Study details: Out of 398 genotyped donors, about 80% belonged to the Caucasian-associated ancestry cluster.

60 Vbeta and 13 Jbeta primers were used in PCR. Here immunoSEQ multiplex PCR was the method, and the copy in TCRdb shows in-frame clones only, minus some. The sample includes about 170,000 clones, 73% of them seen just once. The germline V gene has CDR1 MNHEY and CDR2 SVGAGI. Trimming shortened V by 6 bases and J by 8 bases, and 11 bases separated the two germline ends. This CDR3 region has 12 residues. This clone turned up a few times. The chain employs TRBV6-5 and TRBJ2-1, with a possible D match to TRBD2 (6 bases). This TCR was recovered from a young woman in good health and CMV-seropositive. The sample was PBMCs. The CDR3 DNA sequence: TGTGCCAGCAGGCAGGTAGCGGATGAGCAGTTCTTC. It is translated as CASRQVADEQFF.